The clone carrying this T cell receptor (beta chain) was observed at least ten times. The source of the sample is a study of spatial heterogeneity in lung cancer. Carried by each TCR cDNA molecule was a unique molecular identifier. Using its own MiXCR run on the 5' RACE reads, TCRdb lists one record per CDR3 protein. The data contain approximately 52,000 distinct CDR3 sequences, around 5.2% of them seen just once; the ten biggest clones take up 11%. Time point of the sample: sample taken at primary tumor resection. No cells were sorted before sequencing. The whole RNA sequenced was extracted from tumor, nontumor lung or frozen PBMC. The V gene's germline CDR1 is SGDLS and CDR2 YYNGEE. The CDR3 has 15 residues. The J segment lost 5 bases and the V segment lost 4 bases, leaving 8 bases of the junction unmatched.

This rearrangement joins TRBV9 to TRBJ1-4, with 7 bases that match TRBD1. This TCR derives from a male donor with early-stage non-small cell lung cancer. The sample was PBMCs, taken at surgery. DNA for the CDR3: TGTGCCAGCAGCTACCAAGACAGGGAGAATGAAAAACTGTTTTTT. Its protein is CASSYQDRENEKLFF.